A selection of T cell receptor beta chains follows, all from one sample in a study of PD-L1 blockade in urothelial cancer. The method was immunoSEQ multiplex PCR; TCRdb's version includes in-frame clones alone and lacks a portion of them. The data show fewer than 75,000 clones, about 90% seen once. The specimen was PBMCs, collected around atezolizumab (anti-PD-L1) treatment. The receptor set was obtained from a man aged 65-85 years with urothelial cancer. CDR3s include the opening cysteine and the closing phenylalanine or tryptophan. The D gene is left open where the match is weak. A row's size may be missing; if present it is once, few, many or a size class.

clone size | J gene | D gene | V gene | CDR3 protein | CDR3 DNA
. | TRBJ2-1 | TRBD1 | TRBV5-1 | CASSPGQASTYNEQFF | TGCGCCAGCAGCCCGGGACAGGCGTCGACGTACAATGAGCAGTTCTTC
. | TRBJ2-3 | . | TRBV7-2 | CASSRDWKDTQYF | TGTGCCAGCAGCCGGGATTGGAAAGATACGCAGTATTTT
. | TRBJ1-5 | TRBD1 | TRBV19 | CASSIPGQGARQPQHF | TGTGCCAGTAGTATTCCGGGACAGGGGGCTCGTCAGCCCCAGCATTTT
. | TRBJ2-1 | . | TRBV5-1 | CASSYETNPEQFF | TGCGCCAGCAGCTACGAGACAAATCCTGAGCAGTTCTTC
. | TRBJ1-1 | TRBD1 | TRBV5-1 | CASSKRTGANTEAFF | TGCGCCAGCAGCAAACGGACAGGGGCGAACACTGAAGCTTTCTTT
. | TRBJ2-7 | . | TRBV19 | CASSKADIYEQYF | TGTGCCAGTAGTAAGGCAGACATCTACGAGCAGTACTTC
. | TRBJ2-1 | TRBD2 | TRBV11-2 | CASSSLAGGGSSYNEQFF | TGTGCCAGCAGCTCGCTAGCGGGAGGAGGTAGCTCCTACAATGAGCAGTTCTTC
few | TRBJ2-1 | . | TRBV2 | CASSEAGEEFF | TGTGCCAGCAGTGAAGCGGGGGAGGAGTTCTTC
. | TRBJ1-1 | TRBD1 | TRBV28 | CASSLGDRETEAFF | TGTGCCAGCAGTTTAGGGGACAGGGAAACTGAAGCTTTCTTT
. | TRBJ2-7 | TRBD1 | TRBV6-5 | CASSFNTGGRYEQYF | TGTGCCAGCAGTTTCAACACAGGGGGGCGCTACGAGCAGTACTTC